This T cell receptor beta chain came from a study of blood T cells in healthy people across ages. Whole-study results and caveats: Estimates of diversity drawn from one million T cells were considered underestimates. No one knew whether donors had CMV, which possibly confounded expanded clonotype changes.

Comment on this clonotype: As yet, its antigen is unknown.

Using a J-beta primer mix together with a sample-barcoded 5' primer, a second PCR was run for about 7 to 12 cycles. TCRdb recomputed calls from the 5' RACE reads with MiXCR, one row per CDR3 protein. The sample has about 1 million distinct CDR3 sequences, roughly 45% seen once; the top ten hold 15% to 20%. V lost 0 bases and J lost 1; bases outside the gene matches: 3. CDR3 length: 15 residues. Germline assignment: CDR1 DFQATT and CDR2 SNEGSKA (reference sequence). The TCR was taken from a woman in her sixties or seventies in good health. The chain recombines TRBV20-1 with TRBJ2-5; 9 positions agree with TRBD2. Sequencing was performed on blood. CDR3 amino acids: CSARETSGFQETQYF. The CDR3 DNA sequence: TGCAGTGCTAGAGAAACTAGCGGGTTCCAAGAGACCCAGTACTTC.